This T cell receptor beta chain stems from a study of T cells in Graves' hyperthyroidism and ophthalmopathy (dated by TCRdb to the late 2010s). Regarding the research as a whole: Peripheral blood was collected at initial diagnosis, before any treatment. A discovery cohort of roughly 96 patients, 43 with Graves' ophthalmopathy and 55 to 60 with stable Graves' hyperthyroidism, was used to find distinguishing TCR V-J signatures. Whether ophthalmopathy could be predicted prospectively was tested in an independent validation cohort made up of some 20 hyperthyroidism patients plus 17 patients who later progressed to ophthalmopathy. The 85 to 100 discovery patients were divided at random into training and test sets in a 7:3 ratio. In about 6 Graves' hyperthyroidism patients, the study also compared T-cell repertoires from thyroid tissue with T-cell repertoires from blood. After sampling, hyperthyroidism patients received methimazole starting at 30 mg daily, and ophthalmopathy patients received high-dose intravenous methylprednisolone. The paper describes TCR Vbeta CDR3 sequencing of some 130 peripheral blood samples, made up of roughly 45 ophthalmopathy patients, 70 to 80 hyperthyroidism patients and some 17 progressor patients. Results the study describes overall, beyond this receptor: In validation, progression to ophthalmopathy was predicted by the model with 70.59% sensitivity and about 72% specificity, a median of around 6.5 months before onset. A model built on a 13 V-J signature distinguished ophthalmopathy from stable hyperthyroidism, reaching around 88% sensitivity and approximately 81% specificity in cross-validation and 80%/75% in testing. No statistical method was used to fix the sample size in advance, and group allocation was not hidden from the investigators. Most expanded thyroid clonotypes (frequency above 0.001) were also detected in blood, a finding suggesting that blood repertoires may reflect thyroid immune responses.

TCR beta CDR3 regions were amplified from RNA transcripts. For the first round of RT-PCR on the TCR CDR3, the HTBI primer set was used together with the Qiagen OneStep RT-PCR kit. Libraries were constructed in a second round of multiplex PCR, after which size selection and purification were carried out. Paired-end sequencing of the libraries was performed with 100 bp reads on an Illumina HiSeq2000. The published analysis was carried out like this. Raw data were processed with SOAPnuke, discarding reads with adapters, uncalled bases, mean Phred below 15, or no exact constant-primer or identifier match. High-quality paired reads were merged with COPE v1.2.5, and unique nucleotide sequences were defined as clonotypes. MiTCR v1.1 was used to align clonotypes to the IMGT TRBV, TRBD and TRBJ reference segments. The analysis included only V-J combinations with a frequency above 0.0001, which together covered more than 99% of the repertoires. The TCS score was defined as F50 (clonal expansion) divided by E x V (chaos), with BLOSUM62-based TCRdist calculated between CDR3 peptides within each V-J. Welch's t-statistics and random forest reduced roughly 530 V-J features to roughly 13, which were used in a naive Bayes classifier (R e1071). TCRdb applied fastp at Q25 and MiXCR to the public reads, then kept only in-frame beta chains. Each CDR3 protein appears once, grouped with its most common genes and DNA. V and J calls and clone size were set by TCRdb, not the authors. This sample lists some 600,000 distinct CDR3 sequences; approximately 15% were detected once. The ten largest make up roughly 6.2% of the sample.

This clonotype was recorded many times. It has no known antigen specificity. No much larger clonotype is one base removed from it; base qualities were not supplied. The hyperthyroidism patients were between 18 and 65 years old and newly diagnosed, with a disease duration of less than 2 months. Any patient with an uncontrolled infection, another autoimmune disease, pregnancy or lactation was excluded. Clinical symptoms, serum thyroxine and TRAb, thyroid ultrasound, and orbital computed tomography formed the basis for the diagnoses. Blood from progressor patients was collected at the time of first diagnosis with hyperthyroidism, before any ophthalmopathy symptoms had appeared. PBMCs were isolated from 10 ml of fresh peripheral blood by Ficoll-Paque density gradient centrifugation. Progressor patients were first diagnosed with Graves' hyperthyroidism and then developed ophthalmopathy during follow-up. Total RNA was extracted with Trizol reagent, and quality was checked on an Agilent 2100 Bioanalyzer.

The CDR3 numbers 17 residues from cysteine through phenylalanine. Solely the CDR3 DNA is kept, with 51 bases framed from the first base. The V and J ends are trimmed by 7 bases and 0 bases, leaving 19 bases between them. CDR1 and CDR2 are read off the germline V gene (reference sequence) as LNHDA and SQIVND. This sequence uses TRBV19 and TRBJ2-1, with a tentative D gene TRBD1 over 6 matching bases. The clonotype was recovered from a woman aged 25 to 39 with Graves' hyperthyroidism that later progressed to Graves' ophthalmopathy. The sample was blood. CDR3 reads: CASTSGRGMSSYNEQFF. The nucleotide sequence reads TGTGCCAGTACCTCCGGTAGGGGGATGAGCTCCTACAATGAGCAGTTCTTC.